The clone carrying this TCR beta chain was detected only once. The same CDR3 arises from other DNA sequences in this sample as well. Trimming stripped 4 bases from V and 5 bases from J, with 14 bases between. Germline CDR1 reads SEHNR; CDR2 reads FQNEAQ (reference sequence). This CDR3 is built from 14 residues. Profiled with immunoSEQ multiplex PCR; TCRdb holds only in-frame clones, not every one. The sample holds some 150,000 clones; almost 85% are singletons and the top ten take about 7.9%. This record comes from a study of T cell responses to AZD1222 COVID-19 vaccine. The chain carries TRBV7-9 and TRBJ1-1, with D perhaps TRBD1 (5 bases). This sequence was found in an adult who received the MenACWY meningococcal vaccine as a control. Material: peripheral blood, obtained 28 days after the second dose of the MenACWY control vaccine. The CDR3 region has the DNA TGTGCCAGCAGCTCCCAGGGCGGAGGAACTGAAGCTTTCTTT. It specifies CASSSQGGGTEAFF.